This TCR beta chain was identified during a study of blood T cell repertoires in COVID-19. Study details: Sites in the United States, Italy and Spain provided acute and convalescent COVID-19 samples.

V shed 2 bases and J 2 bases; nucleotides not matched to a gene: 7. This CDR3 is 16 amino acids long. CDR1 and CDR2 (germline): MNHNS, SASEGT. Assay used: immunoSEQ multiplex PCR; TCRdb lists only in-frame clones, some missing. The profile covers about 220,000 clones, with roughly four fifths appearing a single time and 4.7% taken by the ten largest. Material for sequencing was peripheral blood. The gene calls are TRBV6-1 and TRBJ2-7; 9 nucleotides align to TRBD2. The sequence was obtained from a woman in her sixties or seventies with acute or convalescent COVID-19. The CDR3 DNA follows: TGTGCCAGCAGTGAAAGCGGGGGGTCACGACCCTACGAGCAGTACTTC. Translated: CASSESGGSRPYEQYF.